Each of the 17 T cell receptor beta chains below was sequenced from the same sample in a study of blood T cell repertoires in COVID-19. Generated by immunoSEQ multiplex PCR, the TCRdb table keeps only in-frame clones and is missing some. The data show more than 250,000 clones, around 80% seen once. The sample consisted of PBMCs or T cells enriched from blood (not recorded which). These receptors originate from a man aged 35-49 years who had been exposed to COVID-19.

The V and J genes are TRBV5-1 and TRBJ1-2; D is unclear. V dropped 5 bases and J dropped 7 bases, with 18 bases sitting between them. The CDR3 contains 14 residues. Germline CDR1 SGHRS, CDR2 YFSETQ. The CDR3 nucleotides are TGCGCCAGCAGTAGACTCGGTGAAGAGGGTGGCTACACCTTC. Its protein product is CASSRLGEEGGYTF.

The rearrangement links TRBV3-1 (or the pseudogene TRBV3-2) to TRBJ2-7; 10 nucleotides align to TRBD2. CDR1 is LGHDT, CDR2 YNNKEL, per germline (reference sequence). Trimming removed 4 bases from V and 3 bases from J; junction bases left unmatched: 21. The CDR3 is 20 residues long. This chain's CDR3 is CASSPSRWSRLAGVGYEQYF. CDR3 coding DNA: TGTGCCAGCAGCCCATCAAGGTGGTCTCGGCTAGCGGGAGTCGGCTACGAGCAGTACTTC.

The CDR3 region is CASKAGTYQETQYF. Written as DNA, the CDR3 is TGTGCCAGCAAGGCCGGGACTTATCAAGAGACCCAGTACTTC. The chain has TRBV5-4 and TRBJ2-5; possibly TRBD2 for D (6 bases). Germline assignment: CDR1 SGHNT and CDR2 YYREEE (reference sequence). Between the trimmed V and J ends, which lost 6 bases and 2 bases, there was a span of 14 bases. The CDR3 loop spans 14 amino acids.

The V gene is TRBV11-3, the J gene TRBJ2-3; 9 positions agree with TRBD2. CDR3 length: 16 amino acids. J gave up 4 bases and V 3 bases, and 8 bases lay outside the gene matches. Germline CDR1 and CDR2: SGHNT and YENEEA. CDR3 coding DNA: TGTGCCAGCAGCTTTCGTGCGGGAGGGAGGTCAGATACGCAGTATTTT. The encoded protein is CASSFRAGGRSDTQYF.

This chain joins TRBV7-6 and TRBJ2-6; the match to TRBD1 covers 7 bases. Germline V lookup: CDR1 SGHVS, CDR2 FNYEAQ. The CDR3 has 18 amino acids. J gave up 0 bases and V 4 bases, and 9 bases lay outside the gene matches. The CDR3 sequence: CASSSGRTGSSGANVLTF. The CDR3 nucleotides read TGTGCCAGCAGCTCGGGAAGGACAGGTTCCTCTGGGGCCAACGTCCTGACTTTC.

The chain combines TRBV9 with TRBJ1-5; 7 positions agree with TRBD1. Germline values: CDR1 SGDLS, CDR2 YYNGEE. With V trimmed by 0 bases and J by 6 bases, 9 bases remained unmatched. The CDR3 length is 16 residues. The DNA for the CDR3 is TGTGCCAGCAGCGTAGTGTGTCAGGGGGTTTGTCAGCCCCAGCATTTT. Translating it yields CASSVVCQGVCQPQHF.

The chain recombines TRBV20-1 with TRBJ2-1; TRBD2 matches at 10 bases. Per the germline V gene, CDR1 is DFQATT and CDR2 is SNEGSKA (reference sequence). This CDR3 is 11 amino acids long. The J segment lost 15 bases and the V segment lost 6 bases, leaving 8 bases of the junction unmatched. The CDR3 spells CSATSGRDAFF. The CDR3 region has the DNA TGCAGTGCAACCAGCGGGAGGGACGCGTTCTTC.

The genes are TRBV6-5 and TRBJ2-1; 11 bases are a match to TRBD2. Unmatched junction bases numbered 9, after V lost 2 bases and J lost 9 bases. Germline V gives CDR1 MNHEY, CDR2 SVGAGI. The CDR3 runs to 16 residues. In nucleotides, the CDR3 is TGTGCCAGCAGTTACGGGACCGGGACTAGCGGTTTTGAGCAGTTCTTC. The encoded protein is CASSYGTGTSGFEQFF.

The chain combines TRBV12-5 with TRBJ2-7, with 7 nucleotides matching TRBD1. CDR1 LGHNT and CDR2 FRNRAP come from the germline V gene. The J segment lost 0 bases and the V segment lost 6 bases, leaving 2 bases of the junction unmatched. CDR3 length: 13 amino acids. CDR3 coding DNA: TGTGCTAGTGGCCGGGACAGCTCCTACGAGCAGTACTTC. This encodes CASGRDSSYEQYF.

The CDR3 DNA reads TGTGCCAGCAGCTTAGATCGTAGAGGGGGACACCGGGGATCGGGTGGCTACACCTTC. It translates to CASSLDRRGGHRGSGGYTF. This chain uses TRBV7-8 with TRBJ1-2; D is perhaps TRBD1 (6 bases). The germline V gene encodes CDR1 SGHVS and CDR2 FQNEAQ. Deletions cut 1 base from V and 7 bases from J, with 28 bases between. The CDR3 covers 19 residues.

The chain employs TRBV2 and TRBJ2-3, with D tentatively TRBD1 (5 bases). There are 15 residues in the CDR3. V lost 1 base and J 6 bases, leaving 14 bases between the germline ends. Looked up from germline, CDR1 is SNHLY and CDR2 is FYNNEI. The CDR3: CASSEGWQGPDTQYF. The CDR3 region has the DNA TGTGCCAGCAGTGAAGGGTGGCAGGGCCCCGATACGCAGTATTTT.

The gene calls are TRBV19 and TRBJ1-5; weak D call: TRBD1 (6 bases). V was cut by 4 bases and J by 5 bases, with 9 bases left in between. This CDR3 is built from 13 residues. Germline V CDR1 and CDR2: LNHDA, SQIVND (reference sequence). In DNA form, the CDR3 reads TGTGCCAGTAGTAGTGGACAGCATCAGCCCCAGCATTTT. Its translation: CASSSGQHQPQHF.

CDR3 protein: CASSPPGQVETQYF. The CDR3 DNA sequence: TGTGCCAGCTCACCGCCGGGACAGGTAGAGACCCAGTACTTC. The rearrangement joins TRBV18 to TRBJ2-5; 8 nucleotides match TRBD1. In germline, CDR1 is KGHSH, CDR2 LQKENI. The J segment lost 4 bases and the V segment lost 3 bases, leaving 4 bases of the junction unmatched. This CDR3 is built from 14 residues.

The gene calls are TRBV27 and TRBJ1-4; no clear D gene. CDR3 length: 13 amino acids. V dropped 5 bases and J dropped 7 bases, with 11 bases sitting between them. Germline assignment: CDR1 MNHEY and CDR2 SMNVEV (reference sequence). DNA of the CDR3: TGTGCCAGCAGTCTTCGGCGCGGTGAAAAACTGTTTTTT. Amino acid sequence: CASSLRRGEKLFF.

The chain recombines TRBV27 with TRBJ2-7, with 7 bases fitting TRBD2. The CDR3 extends over 14 amino acids. V shed 4 bases and J 2 bases; nucleotides not matched to a gene: 5. Germline V gives CDR1 MNHEY, CDR2 SMNVEV (reference sequence). CDR3 DNA: TGTGCCAGCAGTTCGGGGGGAGTCACCTACGAGCAGTACTTC. Its translation: CASSSGGVTYEQYF.

The V gene is TRBV10-3, the J gene TRBJ2-3; 11 nucleotides align to TRBD2. Germline V gene data show CDR1 as ENHRY and CDR2 as SYGVKD. CDR3 size: 17 residues. V lost 4 bases and J lost 5; bases outside the gene matches: 11. CDR3 in amino acids: CAISGDRPGTSGDTQYF. Here the CDR3 DNA reads TGTGCCATCAGTGGGGATCGTCCCGGGACTAGCGGAGATACGCAGTATTTT.

The chain recombines TRBV7-9 with TRBJ2-3, with 10 bases that match TRBD1. Germline V gives CDR1 SEHNR, CDR2 FQNEAQ (reference sequence). The CDR3 loop spans 15 amino acids. Trimming cost V 7 bases and J 5 bases; bases outside gene matches: 9. DNA of the CDR3: TGTGCCAGCAACCCCGGGACAGGGGCGGGAGATACGCAGTATTTT. It yields the protein CASNPGTGAGDTQYF.